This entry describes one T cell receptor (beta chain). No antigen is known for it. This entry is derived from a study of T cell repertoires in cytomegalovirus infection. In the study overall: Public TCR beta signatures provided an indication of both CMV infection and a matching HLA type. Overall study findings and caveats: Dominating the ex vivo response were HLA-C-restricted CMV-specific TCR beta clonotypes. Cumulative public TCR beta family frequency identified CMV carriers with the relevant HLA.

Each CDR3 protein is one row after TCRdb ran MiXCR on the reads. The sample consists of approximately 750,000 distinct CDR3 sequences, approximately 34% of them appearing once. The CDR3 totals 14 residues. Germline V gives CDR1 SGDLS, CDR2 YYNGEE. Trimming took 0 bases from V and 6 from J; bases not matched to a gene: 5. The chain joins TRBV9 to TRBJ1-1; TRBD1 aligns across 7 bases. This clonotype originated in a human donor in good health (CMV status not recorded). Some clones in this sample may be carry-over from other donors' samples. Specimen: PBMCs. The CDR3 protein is CASSVGPGGSEAFF. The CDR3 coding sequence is TGTGCCAGCAGCGTAGGTCCAGGGGGATCTGAAGCTTTCTTT.